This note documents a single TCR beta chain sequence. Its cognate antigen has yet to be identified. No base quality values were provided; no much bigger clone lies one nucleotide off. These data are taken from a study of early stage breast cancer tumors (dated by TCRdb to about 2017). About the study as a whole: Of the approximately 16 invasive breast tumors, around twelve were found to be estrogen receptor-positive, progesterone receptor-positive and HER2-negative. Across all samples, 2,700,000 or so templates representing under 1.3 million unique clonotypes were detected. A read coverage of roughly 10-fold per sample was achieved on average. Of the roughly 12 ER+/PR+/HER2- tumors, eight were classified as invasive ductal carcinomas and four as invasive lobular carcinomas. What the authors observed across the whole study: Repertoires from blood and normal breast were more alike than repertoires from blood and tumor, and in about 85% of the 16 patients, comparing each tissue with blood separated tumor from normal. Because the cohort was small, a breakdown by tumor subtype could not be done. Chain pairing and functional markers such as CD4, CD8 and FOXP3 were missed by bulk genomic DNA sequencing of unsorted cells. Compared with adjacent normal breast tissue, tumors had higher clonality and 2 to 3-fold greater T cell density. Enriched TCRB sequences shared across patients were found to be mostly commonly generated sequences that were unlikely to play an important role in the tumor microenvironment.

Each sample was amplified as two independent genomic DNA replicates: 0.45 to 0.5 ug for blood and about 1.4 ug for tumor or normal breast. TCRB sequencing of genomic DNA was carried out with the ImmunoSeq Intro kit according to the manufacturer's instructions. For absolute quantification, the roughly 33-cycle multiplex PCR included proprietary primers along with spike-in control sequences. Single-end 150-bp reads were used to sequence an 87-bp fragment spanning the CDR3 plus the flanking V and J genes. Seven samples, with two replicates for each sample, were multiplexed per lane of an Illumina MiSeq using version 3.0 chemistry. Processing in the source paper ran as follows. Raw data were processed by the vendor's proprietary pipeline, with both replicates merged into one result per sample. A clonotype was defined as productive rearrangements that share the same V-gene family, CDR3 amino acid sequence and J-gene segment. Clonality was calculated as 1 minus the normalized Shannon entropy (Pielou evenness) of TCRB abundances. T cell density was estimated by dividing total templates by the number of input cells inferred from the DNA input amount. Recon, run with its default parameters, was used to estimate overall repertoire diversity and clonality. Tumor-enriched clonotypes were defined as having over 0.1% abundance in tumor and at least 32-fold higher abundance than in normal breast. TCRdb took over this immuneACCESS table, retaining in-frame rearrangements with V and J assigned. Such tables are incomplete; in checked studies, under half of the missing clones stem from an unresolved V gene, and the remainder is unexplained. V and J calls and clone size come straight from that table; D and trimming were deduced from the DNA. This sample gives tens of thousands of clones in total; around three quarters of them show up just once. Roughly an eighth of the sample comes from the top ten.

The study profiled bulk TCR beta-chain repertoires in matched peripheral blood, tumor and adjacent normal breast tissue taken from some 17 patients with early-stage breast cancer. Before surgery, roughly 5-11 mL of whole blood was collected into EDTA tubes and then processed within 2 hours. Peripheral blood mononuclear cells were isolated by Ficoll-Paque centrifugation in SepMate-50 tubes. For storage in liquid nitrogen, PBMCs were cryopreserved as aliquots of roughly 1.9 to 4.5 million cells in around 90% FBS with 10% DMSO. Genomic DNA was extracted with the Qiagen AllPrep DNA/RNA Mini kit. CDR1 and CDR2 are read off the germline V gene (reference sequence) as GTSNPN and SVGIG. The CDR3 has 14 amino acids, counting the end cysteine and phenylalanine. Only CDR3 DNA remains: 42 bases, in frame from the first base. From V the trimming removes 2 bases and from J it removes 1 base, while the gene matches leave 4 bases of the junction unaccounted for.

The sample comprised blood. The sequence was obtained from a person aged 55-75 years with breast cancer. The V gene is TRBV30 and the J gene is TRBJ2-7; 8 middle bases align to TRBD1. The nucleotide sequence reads TGTGCCTGGAGTAAGGACAGGGTTTCCTACGAGCAGTACTTC. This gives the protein CAWSKDRVSYEQYF.